The clone carrying this T cell receptor beta chain was detected a few times. Its antigen is undetermined. These data come from a study of tumor-infiltrating lymphocytes in localized non-small cell lung cancer. Study-level information: Several tumor histologies, both smoking statuses, and some post-neoadjuvant chemotherapy samples were included.

Libraries were prepared by immunoSEQ multiplex PCR; TCRdb keeps only in-frame clonotypes and omits some of them. The data hold around 21,000 clones, with nearly 80% observed a single time. The germline gives CDR1 LGHNA, CDR2 YNFKEQ. The V end lost 0 bases, the J end lost 3 bases, and 11 bases lay between the germline ends. The CDR3 covers 15 residues. The study, taken as a whole, reports: Higher tumor T cell infiltration than in uninvolved lung was supported by TCRbeta sequencing.

Sequenced input: lung tumor tissue. V is TRBV4-2 and J is TRBJ1-2, with D possibly being TRBD1 (5 bases). The TCR was taken from a human donor with non-small cell lung cancer. The CDR3: CASSQDGRVDYGYTF. CDR3 in DNA: TGTGCCAGCAGCCAAGATGGCAGGGTAGACTATGGCTACACCTTC.